The entry that follows covers one T cell receptor (beta chain) sequence. The sample originates from a study of sequential checkpoint blockade in melanoma. Study summary: Arm A got nivolumab then ipilimumab; arm B the reverse, 1:1. Both treatment sequences were followed by maintenance nivolumab.

Sequenced by immunoSEQ multiplex PCR; TCRdb stores in-frame clones only, minus some. Of under 20,000 clones listed, roughly two thirds are singletons. CDR1 is SGHTA and CDR2 is FQGNSA in the germline V gene. The CDR3 covers 17 residues. After removal of 3 bases from V and 5 bases from J, the junction contained 14 bases not matched to a gene. Treatment given: randomized to nivolumab then ipilimumab (arm A) or the reverse (arm B). Patients had received no earlier DNA-damaging chemotherapy. Live CD3+CD8+ CD19− CD56− cells were sorted from PBMCs. The specimen comprised CD8+ T cells sorted from blood (inferred from file names), sampled from a patient given nivolumab and ipilimumab in sequence. This sequence originates from a human donor with melanoma. This chain connects TRBV7-2 to TRBJ2-5, with 8 bases identical to TRBD1. CDR3 nucleotides: TGTGCCAGCAGCTTTCCCCAGGACAGGGATTTTTCGGAGACCCAGTACTTC. Encoded protein: CASSFPQDRDFSETQYF. Together with reference TRBV7-2 and TRBJ2-5, the CDR3 gives the full variable domain: GAGVSQSPSNKVTEKGKDVELRCDPISGHTALYWYRQSLGQGLEFLIYFQGNSAPDKSGLPSDRFSAERTGGSVSTLTIQRTQQEDSAVYLCASSFPQDRDFSETQYFGPGTRLLVL.